This T cell receptor beta chain was retrieved from a study of T-cell reconstitution after alpha-beta-depleted transplantation in children. The trim removed 3 bases at V and 4 bases at J, leaving 8 bases unmatched. The CDR3 spans 15 residues. In germline, CDR1 is DFQATT, CDR2 SNEGSKA (reference sequence). This clonotype was seen at least ten times. Preparation of the TCRbeta library used unique molecular identifiers. TCRdb reanalysed the PCR reads using MiXCR and keeps one entry per CDR3 protein. The sample includes over 150,000 distinct CDR3 sequences, roughly 15% of them seen just once. The chain uses TRBV20-1 and TRBJ2-3; 9 bases are shared with TRBD2. This sequence originates from a human donor who donated a stem cell graft to a child with acute lymphoblastic leukemia. Sequenced here: PBMCs from the stem cell graft donor, sampled from the stem cell graft. The CDR3 protein is CSASGAGLASDTQYF. The CDR3 nucleotides are TGCAGTGCTAGCGGAGCGGGACTAGCATCAGATACGCAGTATTTT.